This T cell receptor (beta chain) was recovered during a study of T-cell reconstitution after alpha-beta-depleted transplantation in children. This clonotype was picked up a small number of times. Unique molecular identifiers were incorporated during preparation of the TCRbeta library. TCRdb independently ran MiXCR on the PCR reads; one entry per CDR3 protein. The sample lists about 400,000 distinct CDR3 sequences, roughly 20% occurring once. The ends were cut back, 4 bases at V and 6 bases at J, with 11 bases in the middle. CDR1 is KGHDR, CDR2 SFDVKD, per germline. CDR3 length: 13 residues. This TCR was recovered from a human donor who donated a stem cell graft to a child with acute myeloid leukemia. The genes are TRBV24-1 and TRBJ1-1, with unresolved D. The sequences come from PBMCs from the stem cell graft donor, collected from the stem cell graft. CDR3 DNA sequence: TGTGCCACCAGTGACCCCGGCGGAGCTGAAGCTTTCTTT. This translates into CATSDPGGAEAFF.